This T cell receptor beta chain was captured in a study of T cell responses to AZD1222 COVID-19 vaccine. Findings and caveats of the study: In a largely white British group with more females than males, clonal diversity was possibly underestimated.

V shed 5 bases and J 7 bases; nucleotides not matched to a gene: 1. This CDR3 has 12 residues. Looked up from germline, CDR1 is SGHRS and CDR2 is YFSETQ. Method: immunoSEQ multiplex PCR; TCRdb's copy keeps in-frame clones and lacks some. The sample records around 72,000 clones, around four fifths being singletons. With regard to this clone: Its antigen is undetermined.

This clonotype originated in an adult in good health. The starting material was peripheral blood, obtained on day 0 of AZD1222 vaccination. This chain links TRBV5-1 with TRBJ2-2; 8 bases match TRBD1. The CDR3 DNA reads as TGCGCCAGCAGGACAGGGGACGGGGAGCTGTTTTTT. This gives the protein CASRTGDGELFF.